This entry lists 32 T cell receptor beta chains sequenced from one sample in a study of T cell responses to AZD1222 COVID-19 vaccine. TCRdb's copy holds only in-frame clones and misses some; the assay was immunoSEQ multiplex PCR. In the table there are more than 85,000 clones, around 90% of which are singletons. This specimen was peripheral blood, taken 28 days after the second AZD1222 dose. These receptors were taken from an adult who received the AZD1222 COVID-19 vaccine.

The genes are TRBV5-3 and TRBJ1-2, with D possibly matching TRBD1 (6 bases). TRBV5-3 is an ORF for which the function is uncertain. The CDR3 is 14 amino acids. V lost 4 bases and J lost 2, with 12 bases in between. CDR3 residues: CARSPTDRNYGYTF. For the CDR3, the DNA is TGTGCCAGAAGCCCCACCGACAGGAACTATGGCTACACCTTC.

The V call is TRBV4-2, the J call TRBJ1-1, with D possibly matching TRBD1 (5 bases). The CDR3 is made up of 14 amino acids. Germline CDR1 is LGHNA and CDR2 is YNFKEQ. The V and J ends lost 0 bases and 5 bases respectively, with 10 bases between them. The chain's CDR3 is CASSQDNRRTEAFF. CDR3 DNA sequence: TGTGCCAGCAGCCAAGATAACAGGAGGACTGAAGCTTTCTTT.

The chain employs TRBV28 and TRBJ2-7, with a weak D call TRBD1 (6 bases). Per the germline V gene, CDR1 is MDHEN and CDR2 is SYDVKM. V gave up 5 bases and J gave up 0 bases, with 17 bases separating them. The CDR3 runs to 16 residues. The CDR3 DNA reads TGTGCCAGCAGTCCGTACCGGACAGCGAGCTCCTACGAGCAGTACTTC. It codes for CASSPYRTASSYEQYF.

The V and J genes are TRBV7-6 and TRBJ2-7; D gene uncertain. V was shortened by 1 base and J by 1 base, with 8 bases between the two germline ends. Germline assignment: CDR1 SGHVS and CDR2 FNYEAQ. The CDR3 has 14 amino acids. CDR3 protein: CASSLGHASYEQYF. CDR3 DNA sequence: TGTGCCAGCAGCTTAGGACACGCTTCCTACGAGCAGTACTTC.

The chain uses TRBV6-1 and TRBJ1-2; no clear D. Trimming stripped 2 bases from V and 5 bases from J, with 3 bases between. The germline V gene has CDR1 MNHNS and CDR2 SASEGT. This CDR3 is built from 11 residues. The CDR3 loop is CASSEQYGYTF. CDR3 nucleotide sequence: TGTGCCAGCAGTGAACAGTATGGCTACACCTTC.

This chain links TRBV6-4 with TRBJ1-2; D not certain. Germline V gene lookup returns CDR1 MRHNA and CDR2 SNTAGT. Trimming took off 2 bases at V and 8 bases at J, with 12 bases between the two ends. The CDR3 spans 13 residues. CDR3 loop: CASSDDGHTGYTF. CDR3 DNA: TGTGCCAGCAGTGACGACGGTCATACGGGCTACACCTTC.

The V call is TRBV19, the J call TRBJ2-2; D remains ambiguous. The germline gives CDR1 LNHDA, CDR2 SQIVND (reference sequence). Trimming took off 11 bases at V and 1 base at J, with 11 bases between the two ends. The CDR3 loop spans 13 amino acids. CDR3 in DNA: TGTGCCTGCTCACTGGGGAACACCGGGGAGCTGTTTTTT. The encoded protein is CACSLGNTGELFF. The full variable domain, its missing parts supplied by reference TRBV19 and TRBJ2-2, is DGGITQSPKYLFRKEGQNVTLSCEQNLNHDAMYWYRQDPGQGLRLIYYSQIVNDFQKGDIAEGYSVSREKKESFPLTVTSAQKNPTAFYLCACSLGNTGELFFGEGSRLTVL.

In the case of this clone: One end of the junction does not line up with germline, which may come from a read error. The chain recombines TRBV7-7 with TRBJ2-7; D gene unclear. Germline CDR1 is SSHAT and CDR2 is FNYEAQ (reference sequence). This CDR3 has 17 residues. The CDR3 DNA reads TGTGCTAGCAGCTTAGTTCCCCCACGTGTCCACTCCTACGAGCAGTACTTC. Protein: CASSLVPPRVHSYEQYF. Full variable domain (outside the CDR3, taken from reference TRBV7-7 and TRBJ2-7): GAGVSQSPRYKVTKRGQDVTLRCDPISSHATLYWYQQALGQGPEFLTYFNYEAQPDKSGLPSDRFSAERPEGSISTLTIQRTEQRDSAMYRCASSLVPPRVHSYEQYFGPGTRLTVT.

V is TRBV21-1 and J is TRBJ1-5; the DNA was not compared with TRBD1, the D call given in the table. TRBV21-1 is annotated as a pseudogene. This CDR3 has 17 residues. The CDR3 sequence: CASSKRGHEERDQPQHF. The CDR3 DNA sequence: TGTGCCAGCAGCAAAAGGGGCCACGAGGAAAGGGATCAGCCCCAGCATTTT.

The gene calls are TRBV7-3 and TRBJ2-2; 11 bases agree with TRBD1. CDR1 SGHTA and CDR2 FQGTGA come from the germline V gene. The CDR3 has 17 amino acids. V trimming: 2 bases; J trimming: 6 bases; junction bases outside the gene matches: 8. The CDR3 is CASSLLGQGAPAGELFF. The CDR3, as DNA: TGTGCCAGCAGCTTACTTGGACAGGGGGCGCCCGCCGGGGAGCTGTTTTTT.

CDR3 DNA: TGTGCCAGCAGTTTATCTGGCAGGGCGACCCTCGGGACCCAGTACTTC. Protein: CASSLSGRATLGTQYF. The chain uses TRBV27 and TRBJ2-5, with a possible D match to TRBD1 (5 bases). This CDR3 region has 16 residues. Trimming took 0 bases from V and 7 from J, leaving 18 bases between them. Germline V lookup: CDR1 MNHEY, CDR2 SMNVEV (reference sequence).

The chain carries TRBV7-9 and TRBJ1-2; 9 bases map to TRBD1. V shed 4 bases and J 1 base; nucleotides not matched to a gene: 13. The CDR3 totals 18 residues. CDR1 is SEHNR, CDR2 FQNEAQ, per germline (reference sequence). CDR3 loop: CASSSRLDRGRFNYGYTF. The CDR3 DNA sequence: TGTGCCAGCAGCTCCCGCCTAGACAGGGGGAGATTTAACTATGGCTACACCTTC.

The chain combines TRBV24-1 with TRBJ1-2; D is possibly TRBD1 (5 bases). The CDR3 spans 16 residues. CDR1 is KGHDR, CDR2 SFDVKD, per germline. Deletions cut 2 bases from V and 8 bases from J, with 20 bases between. CDR3 sequence: CATSDSQLTGRGGYTF. For the CDR3, the DNA is TGTGCCACCAGTGATTCACAACTAACAGGTCGCGGAGGCTACACCTTC.

This clone was picked up many times. The V gene is TRBV2, the J gene TRBJ1-1; D remains ambiguous. Looked up from germline, CDR1 is SNHLY and CDR2 is FYNNEI. V was shortened by 3 bases and J by 11 bases, with 10 bases between the two germline ends. The CDR3 is made up of 11 amino acids. The CDR3 sequence is CASSERVLAFF. As DNA, the CDR3 is TGTGCCAGCAGTGAGCGGGTTTTGGCTTTCTTT.

The chain employs TRBV30 and TRBJ1-1, with a possible D match to TRBD1 (6 bases). This CDR3 region has 13 residues. The germline V and J ends were trimmed by 3 bases and 1 base, with 9 bases remaining between them. Germline V CDR1 and CDR2: GTSNPN, SVGIG (reference sequence). The CDR3 bases are TGTGCCTGGAGCGGACAGTGGAACACTGAAGCTTTCTTT. This sequence encodes CAWSGQWNTEAFF.

The chain uses TRBV3-1 (or the pseudogene TRBV3-2) and TRBJ2-7, with TRBD2 matching 9 bases. The J segment lost 0 bases and the V segment lost 5 bases, leaving 2 bases of the junction unmatched. From germline, CDR1 is LGHDT and CDR2 YNNKEL (reference sequence). This CDR3 has 14 residues. The CDR3 loop is CASSWRGGSYEQYF. CDR3 sequence (DNA): TGTGCCAGCAGCTGGCGGGGGGGCTCCTACGAGCAGTACTTC.

This chain links TRBV21-1 with TRBJ1-5; TRBD1, the table's D call, lacks a check against the DNA. TRBV21-1 is deemed a pseudogene. The CDR3 extends over 17 amino acids. The CDR3 region has the DNA TGTGCCAGCAGCAAAGGAAAGACAGGGGGCATAGGACAGCCCCAGCATTTT. Translated, it gives CASSKGKTGGIGQPQHF.

Concerning this clone: Within the sample, other DNA sequences also encode this same CDR3. This chain uses TRBV6-5 with TRBJ1-5; D uncertain. The V end was cut by 6 bases, the J end by 3 bases, with 6 bases between. The length of the CDR3 is 12 residues. Germline-derived CDR1 and CDR2 are MNHEY and SVGAGI. For the CDR3, the DNA is TGTGCCAGCAGAGGCCCCAATCAGCCCCAGCATTTT. Amino acid sequence: CASRGPNQPQHF.

The chain couples TRBV7-3 to TRBJ1-1; unclear D gene. Germline V gene sequence: CDR1 SGHTA, CDR2 FQGTGA. V was clipped by 3 bases and J by 1 base, with 6 bases between them. This CDR3 contains 13 residues. CDR3 sequence reads: CASSFSGNTEAFF. As DNA, the CDR3 is TGTGCCAGCAGCTTTTCGGGGAACACTGAAGCTTTCTTT.

CDR3 in DNA: TGCAGCGTAGATGGGGGCTCCGAGACCCAGTACTTC. Translating gives CSVDGGSETQYF. The chain links TRBV29-1 to TRBJ2-5, with a tentative D call TRBD1 (6 bases). Trimming pared 6 bases from V and 5 bases from J, leaving 13 bases between. In germline, CDR1 is SQVTM, CDR2 ANQGSEA. The CDR3 is 12 residues long. Full variable domain (outside the CDR3, taken from reference TRBV29-1 and TRBJ2-5): SAVISQKPSRDICQRGTSLTIQCQVDSQVTMMFWYRQQPGQSLTLIATANQGSEATYESGFVIDKFPISRPNLTFSTLTVSNMSPEDSSIYLCSVDGGSETQYFGPGTRLLVL.

J is TRBJ1-1 and V is TRBV30, with 9 nucleotides matching TRBD1. CDR3 length: 12 amino acids. Germline V lookup: CDR1 GTSNPN, CDR2 SVGIG (reference sequence). Trimming took 0 bases from V and 11 from J; bases not matched to a gene: 4. Here the CDR3 reads CAWSVMTGGAFF. The DNA for the CDR3 is TGTGCCTGGAGTGTTATGACAGGGGGGGCTTTCTTT.

The chain joins TRBV24-1 to TRBJ2-3, with 10 bases matching TRBD1. The CDR3 is 16 amino acids. Germline V lookup: CDR1 KGHDR, CDR2 SFDVKD. With 4 bases clipped from V and 5 bases from J, the junction kept 8 bases outside the gene matches. The CDR3 DNA follows: TGTGCCACCAGTGAACCGGGACAGGGGAGTGGAGATACGCAGTATTTT. Translated, it gives CATSEPGQGSGDTQYF.

The CDR3 DNA sequence: TGTGCCAGCAGCTTGGGGTGGGACAGATCCTACGAGCAGTACTTC. Translation gives CASSLGWDRSYEQYF. The V and J genes are TRBV5-5 and TRBJ2-7, with 7 bases identical to TRBD1. Germline loops: CDR1 SGHKS, CDR2 YYEKEE (reference sequence). The CDR3 spans 15 residues. J lost 1 base, V lost 0 bases, and 4 bases had no gene match.

The V call is TRBV10-3, the J call TRBJ2-3; 7 bases are a match to TRBD2. This CDR3 contains 15 residues. Germline CDR1 ENHRY, CDR2 SYGVKD. V shed 3 bases, J shed 5 bases, and the junction held 8 bases outside the gene matches. The CDR3 loop reads CAISDRGVREDTQYF. CDR3 DNA sequence: TGTGCCATCAGTGACCGGGGGGTCCGGGAAGATACGCAGTATTTT.

Only a few counts were recorded for this clone. The rearrangement links TRBV6-5 to TRBJ2-3, with D possibly TRBD2 on 6 matching bases. V dropped 6 bases and J dropped 2 bases, with 15 bases sitting between them. This CDR3 comprises 15 residues. Germline-derived CDR1 and CDR2 are MNHEY and SVGAGI. CDR3: CASSLTGSFTDTQYF. CDR3 in DNA: TGTGCCAGCAGCCTAACCGGGAGTTTCACAGATACGCAGTATTTT.

The V call is TRBV19, the J call TRBJ1-5; TRBD1 aligns across 9 bases. The CDR3 length is 18 residues. Germline CDR1 is LNHDA and CDR2 is SQIVND (reference sequence). V was pared by 6 bases and J by 4 bases, with 16 bases of the junction left unmatched. CDR3 coding DNA: TGTGCCAGTAGCAGGGACAGGGATGGGTTGTTTGGAAATCAGCCCCAGCATTTT. Translated: CASSRDRDGLFGNQPQHF.

The chain joins TRBV4-1 to TRBJ2-1, with D tentatively TRBD1 (6 bases). The germline CDR1 and CDR2 sequences are MGHRA and YSYEKL. This CDR3 comprises 16 residues. Between the trimmed V and J ends, which lost 5 bases and 0 bases, there was a span of 14 bases. CDR3: CASSYRVPSSYNEQFF. The CDR3 coding sequence is TGCGCCAGCAGCTACAGGGTTCCTAGCTCCTACAATGAGCAGTTCTTC.

The chain joins TRBV5-1 to TRBJ1-1; possibly TRBD1 for D (5 bases). Germline values: CDR1 SGHRS, CDR2 YFSETQ. V was pared by 4 bases and J by 1 base, with 11 bases between. The CDR3 is 14 residues long. The CDR3 DNA sequence: TGCGCCAGCAGCCCCCAAGGACAGAACACTGAAGCTTTCTTT. This encodes CASSPQGQNTEAFF.

The genes are TRBV29-1 and TRBJ2-1; D may match TRBD1 or TRBD2 (6 bases each). V was clipped by 7 bases and J by 1 base, with 17 bases between them. The CDR3 consists of 15 residues. The germline V gene encodes CDR1 SQVTM and CDR2 ANQGSEA. The CDR3 DNA sequence: TGCAGCGGGGAAGGGGGGCCGAAATCCTACAATGAGCAGTTCTTC. Translated, it gives CSGEGGPKSYNEQFF.

The rearrangement links TRBV29-1 to TRBJ1-5; D call uncertain. V lost 5 bases, J lost 3 bases, and 8 bases lay in between. CDR1 is SQVTM, CDR2 ANQGSEA, per germline. The length of the CDR3 is 12 residues. For the CDR3, the DNA is TGCAGCGTTTTAATTATCAATCAGCCCCAGCATTTT. It encodes CSVLIINQPQHF.

This clone was counted between two and nine times. The rearrangement joins TRBV15 to TRBJ1-1, with 9 bases identical to TRBD1. J lost 12 bases, V lost 6 bases, and 5 bases had no gene match. The CDR3 contains 11 residues. Looked up from germline, CDR1 is LNHNV and CDR2 is YYDKDF (reference sequence). The CDR3 DNA follows: TGTGCCACCAGAGGGGGGACAGGGACTTTCTTT. Translating gives CATRGGTGTFF.

This chain connects TRBV28 to TRBJ2-1, with D hard to call. The CDR3 contains 13 residues. The V gene's germline CDR1 is MDHEN and CDR2 SYDVKM. V was clipped by 5 bases and J by 12 bases, with 17 bases between them. This CDR3 is CASSPTGRSAQFF. CDR3 nucleotides: TGTGCCAGCAGTCCCACGGGCCGATCGGCGCAGTTCTTC. Based on the CDR3 plus reference TRBV28 and TRBJ2-1, the full variable domain is DVKVTQSSRYLVKRTGEKVFLECVQDMDHENMFWYRQDPGLGLRLIYFSYDVKMKEKGDIPEGYSVSREKKERFSLILESASTNQTSMYLCASSPTGRSAQFFGPGTRLTVL.